The 28 T cell receptor beta chains below come from one sample, sequenced in a study of cytomegalovirus exposure and HLA in healthy donors (TCRdb year 2017). Library preparation employed the immunoSEQ multiplex PCR assay. For the multiplex PCR, a mixture combining 60 forward primers for TCR Vbeta segments and 13 reverse primers for TCR Jbeta segments was used. Drawn from immuneACCESS, this table holds only the in-frame rearrangements with V and J called that TCRdb kept. Clones are partly lost; checked studies trace under half to an unresolved V gene and leave the rest unexplained. This sample holds 170,000 or so clones; over 80% were observed only once. The leading ten clones occupy around 1.5% of the sample. Sequences were obtained from PBMCs. These TCRs come from a man in his fifties or sixties in good health and CMV-seronegative.

DNA of the CDR3: TGTGCCAGTACCCCGGGGGGGGCCTACGAGCAGTACTTC. Translated, it gives CASTPGGAYEQYF. V gene TRBV19 combines with J gene TRBJ2-7, with TRBD2 identical over 8 bases. V lost 7 bases and J lost 2; bases outside the gene matches: 4. CDR1 and CDR2 (germline): LNHDA, SQIVND (reference sequence). The CDR3 is made up of 13 amino acids.

This clone was seen only a few times. The rearrangement uses TRBV4-3 and TRBJ1-2; the D is unclear. Germline CDR1 LGHNA, CDR2 YSLEER. V was clipped by 0 bases and J by 7 bases, with 18 bases between them. The CDR3 is 16 residues long. CDR3 in amino acids: CASSQDTGDGGSGYTF. For the CDR3, the DNA is TGCGCCAGCAGCCAAGATACTGGAGATGGAGGGAGTGGCTACACCTTC.

The chain uses TRBV7-2 and TRBJ2-7; TRBD2 matches at 12 bases. With V trimmed by 4 bases and J by 2 bases, 3 bases remained unmatched. The CDR3 totals 15 residues. Germline V CDR1 and CDR2: SGHTA, FQGNSA. Here the CDR3 DNA reads TGTGCCAGCAGCTCGACTAGCGGGGGCCCCTACGAGCAGTACTTC. It yields the protein CASSSTSGGPYEQYF.

This clone was found a few times. The chain combines TRBV4-2 with TRBJ2-1, with 15 bases fitting TRBD2. CDR1 is LGHNA, CDR2 YNFKEQ, per germline. With 5 bases clipped from V and 6 bases from J, the junction kept 2 bases outside the gene matches. The CDR3 contains 15 residues. The CDR3 protein is CASSLGLAGGNEQFF. The CDR3, as DNA: TGTGCCAGCAGCTTGGGACTAGCGGGGGGCAATGAGCAGTTCTTC.

This chain joins TRBV5-1 and TRBJ2-3; D is perhaps TRBD2 (6 bases). This CDR3 comprises 16 residues. V was clipped by 0 bases and J by 4 bases, with 15 bases between them. The germline gives CDR1 SGHRS, CDR2 YFSETQ. The CDR3 coding sequence is TGCGCCAGCAGCTTGGGTTTTGGGGGGACCGCAGATACGCAGTATTTT. This encodes CASSLGFGGTADTQYF.

The chain links TRBV4-1 to TRBJ1-2, with D perhaps TRBD1 (5 bases). Germline V gives CDR1 MGHRA, CDR2 YSYEKL. The V gene lost 0 bases and the J gene lost 12 bases, with 17 bases spanning the gap. This CDR3 contains 14 residues. The CDR3 protein is CASSQDGAGPANTF. The DNA of the CDR3 is TGCGCCAGCAGCCAAGATGGCGCGGGGCCAGCGAACACCTTC.

The rearrangement joins TRBV5-5 to TRBJ2-2; tentatively, D is TRBD1 (6 bases). Germline assignment: CDR1 SGHKS and CDR2 YYEKEE (reference sequence). Trimming took off 4 bases at V and 1 base at J, with 11 bases between the two ends. The CDR3 sequence is 15 residues long. CDR3 loop: CASSPNRENTGELFF. As DNA, the CDR3 is TGTGCCAGCAGCCCGAACAGGGAGAACACCGGGGAGCTGTTTTTT. Looking up the rest from reference TRBV5-5 and TRBJ2-2 gives the full variable domain: DAGVTQSPTHLIKTRGQQVTLRCSPISGHKSVSWYQQVLGQGPQFIFQYYEKEERGRGNFPDRFSARQFPNYSSELNVNALLLGDSALYLCASSPNRENTGELFFGEGSRLTVL.

This rearrangement joins TRBV18 to TRBJ2-7; 12 bases agree with TRBD1. The CDR3 consists of 17 residues. Trimming cost V 3 bases and J 6 bases; bases outside gene matches: 12. CDR1 KGHSH and CDR2 LQKENI come from the germline V gene. The CDR3 here is CASSPRPTGQGALEQYF. CDR3 DNA sequence: TGTGCCAGCTCACCCCGACCAACGGGACAGGGGGCCCTCGAGCAGTACTTC.

This chain joins TRBV7-9 and TRBJ1-1; D uncertain. V lost 1 base, J lost 0 bases, and 9 bases lay in between. This CDR3 spans 15 amino acids. Looked up from germline, CDR1 is SEHNR and CDR2 is FQNEAQ (reference sequence). CDR3 loop: CASSLDPGMNTEAFF. CDR3 DNA sequence: TGTGCCAGCAGCTTAGACCCGGGGATGAACACTGAAGCTTTCTTT.

This chain links TRBV30 with TRBJ1-3; possible D gene TRBD1, 5 bases. Germline CDR1 reads GTSNPN; CDR2 reads SVGIG (reference sequence). V lost 1 base and J lost 2, with 18 bases in between. This CDR3 is 17 amino acids long. The CDR3 coding sequence is TGTGCCTGGAGTGAGGGGATCGACAGCAATCCTGGAAACACCATATATTTT. Its protein product is CAWSEGIDSNPGNTIYF.

The chain recombines TRBV7-2 with TRBJ1-1, with D unresolved. The germline V gene encodes CDR1 SGHTA and CDR2 FQGNSA. The CDR3 sequence is 16 residues long. V was shortened by 5 bases and J by 1 base, with 17 bases between the two germline ends. CDR3 DNA: TGTGCCAGCAGCCCCGGAACCTCGAGGAGGAACACTGAAGCTTTCTTT. Translation gives CASSPGTSRRNTEAFF.

This rearrangement joins TRBV21-1 to TRBJ2-1; the tabulated D call, TRBD1, remains unverified against the DNA. TRBV21-1 has pseudogene status. The CDR3 is 16 residues long. The CDR3 DNA sequence: TGTGCCAGCAGCAAAGCGGACAGGGACGCTTACAATGAGCAGTTCTTC. Amino acid sequence: CASSKADRDAYNEQFF.

The V gene is TRBV5-1, the J gene TRBJ2-7; 8 bases are shared with TRBD2. J gave up 2 bases and V 0 bases, and 13 bases lay outside the gene matches. Germline assignment: CDR1 SGHRS and CDR2 YFSETQ. The CDR3 loop spans 18 amino acids. The CDR3 spells CASSLVRTAGLAAYEQYF. The CDR3 DNA reads as TGCGCCAGCAGCTTGGTTCGGACAGCAGGACTAGCAGCCTACGAGCAGTACTTC. The full variable domain, completed using reference TRBV5-1 and TRBJ2-7, is KAGVTQTPRYLIKTRGQQVTLSCSPISGHRSVSWYQQTPGQGLQFLFEYFSETQRNKGNFPGRFSGRQFSNSRSEMNVSTLELGDSALYLCASSLVRTAGLAAYEQYFGPGTRLTVT.

The chain links TRBV5-5 to TRBJ1-1; perhaps TRBD1 as D (6 bases). Germline CDR1 is SGHKS and CDR2 is YYEKEE (reference sequence). The CDR3 sequence is 16 residues long. V was pared by 3 bases and J by 1 base, with 16 bases between. This CDR3 is CASSSNVPRGNTEAFF. The CDR3 DNA reads TGTGCCAGCAGCTCCAATGTTCCCAGGGGGAACACTGAAGCTTTCTTT.

This chain links TRBV5-6 with TRBJ2-1; the match to TRBD2 covers 16 bases. CDR3 length: 17 amino acids. Germline lookup yields CDR1 SGHDT and CDR2 YYEEEE. With V trimmed by 4 bases and J by 10 bases, 11 bases remained unmatched. This CDR3 is CASSLSGTSGRAGEQFF. CDR3 nucleotide sequence: TGTGCCAGCAGCCTCTCCGGGACTAGCGGGAGGGCCGGCGAGCAGTTCTTC.

The rearrangement uses TRBV18 and TRBJ1-1; D gene unclear. CDR1 and CDR2 from the germline V gene are KGHSH and LQKENI. The V gene lost 2 bases and the J gene lost 1 base, with 14 bases spanning the gap. The CDR3 is 16 residues long. The CDR3 region is CASSPVAPGENTEAFF. CDR3 DNA: TGTGCCAGCTCACCAGTGGCTCCGGGAGAGAACACTGAAGCTTTCTTT.

The V gene is TRBV11-2, the J gene TRBJ2-7; no definite D call. The CDR3 loop spans 14 amino acids. The V gene's germline CDR1 is SGHAT and CDR2 FQNNGV. Trimming left V 1 base short and J 3 bases short, with 10 bases between. CDR3 amino acids: CASSLVVNIYEQYF. The CDR3 region has the DNA TGTGCCAGCAGCTTAGTCGTTAACATCTACGAGCAGTACTTC.

The V call is TRBV19, the J call TRBJ2-1; 8 nucleotides align to TRBD2. V was clipped by 1 base and J by 8 bases; unmatched bases: 7. Germline CDR1 is LNHDA and CDR2 is SQIVND (reference sequence). The CDR3 has 15 residues. CDR3 sequence: CASSIGGLGVYEQFF. The DNA of the CDR3 is TGTGCCAGTAGTATAGGGGGACTAGGGGTCTATGAGCAGTTCTTC.

The chain combines TRBV18 with TRBJ2-1; 7 positions match TRBD1. The trim removed 3 bases at V and 5 bases at J, leaving 4 bases unmatched. The CDR3 is 14 residues long. Germline lookup yields CDR1 KGHSH and CDR2 LQKENI. CDR3 loop: CASSPMTGNNEQFF. CDR3 in DNA: TGTGCCAGCTCACCTATGACAGGGAACAATGAGCAGTTCTTC.

This sequence joins TRBV19 and TRBJ2-7; D might be TRBD1 (5 bases). V was clipped by 1 base and J by 2 bases, with 9 bases between them. The length of the CDR3 is 14 residues. CDR1 is LNHDA, CDR2 SQIVND, per germline (reference sequence). CDR3 amino acids: CASSIGQSTYEQYF. In nucleotides, the CDR3 is TGTGCCAGTAGTATAGGACAGAGTACCTACGAGCAGTACTTC.

CDR3 DNA: TGTGCCAGTAGTATAGCACCCACAGGGGGAACGGACACTGAAGCTTTCTTT. It is translated as CASSIAPTGGTDTEAFF. The chain carries TRBV19 and TRBJ1-1; TRBD1 agrees at 8 bases. CDR1 is LNHDA, CDR2 SQIVND, per germline (reference sequence). The CDR3 has 17 residues. V lost 1 base and J lost 3; bases outside the gene matches: 10.

V gene TRBV28 combines with J gene TRBJ1-6; 7 positions agree with TRBD1. There are 15 residues in the CDR3. Per germline, CDR1 MDHEN and CDR2 SYDVKM. Unmatched junction bases numbered 10, after V lost 4 bases and J lost 10 bases. DNA of the CDR3: TGTGCCAGCAGTTCATATACAGGGGTAGGATCACCCCTCCACTTT. It yields the protein CASSSYTGVGSPLHF.

This chain uses TRBV9 with TRBJ1-2, with D unclear. V lost 0 bases to trimming and J lost 6 bases, with 9 bases between them. CDR3 length: 13 amino acids. Germline CDR1 and CDR2: SGDLS and YYNGEE. The CDR3 region has the DNA TGTGCCAGCAGCGTAGGTCCCGGGGATGGCTACACCTTC. Its translation is CASSVGPGDGYTF. The variable domain in full, completed from reference TRBV9 and TRBJ1-2, reads DSGVTQTPKHLITATGQRVTLRCSPRSGDLSVYWYQQSLDQGLQFLIQYYNGEERAKGNILERFSAQQFPDLHSELNLSSLELGDSALYFCASSVGPGDGYTFGSGTRLTVV.

V usage is TRBV6-4 and J usage is TRBJ2-7, with TRBD2 identical over 8 bases. Losses at the gene ends were 6 bases for V and 2 bases for J; bases not matched to a gene: 9. The CDR3 spans 15 residues. Germline CDR1 MRHNA, CDR2 SNTAGT. This CDR3 reads CASSVSGLVPYEQYF. The CDR3 DNA reads TGTGCCAGCAGCGTATCGGGACTAGTCCCCTACGAGCAGTACTTC.

The rearrangement links TRBV30 to TRBJ1-5; 7 nucleotides align to TRBD1. The germline V gene has CDR1 GTSNPN and CDR2 SVGIG (reference sequence). J gave up 1 base and V 7 bases, and 7 bases lay outside the gene matches. The CDR3 is 14 residues long. The CDR3 is CAFFRGQSNQPQHF. In nucleotides, the CDR3 is TGTGCCTTCTTCAGGGGACAGAGCAATCAGCCCCAGCATTTT.

This sequence joins TRBV9 and TRBJ2-2; TRBD1 aligns across 7 bases. The junction had 7 bases not matched to a gene; V was cut back by 4 bases and J by 4 bases. CDR3 length: 15 residues. CDR1 is SGDLS, CDR2 YYNGEE, per germline. The CDR3 protein is CASSPRQGGTGELFF. The CDR3, as DNA: TGTGCCAGCAGCCCTCGACAGGGTGGCACCGGGGAGCTGTTTTTT.

J is TRBJ2-7 and V is TRBV6-6, with TRBD1 as a possible D gene (5 bases). V was clipped by 6 bases and J by 2 bases, with 14 bases between them. Per germline, CDR1 MNHNY and CDR2 SVGAGI (reference sequence). The CDR3 contains 14 residues. The CDR3: CASRNADSTYEQYF. CDR3 coding DNA: TGTGCCAGCAGAAACGCCGACAGTACCTACGAGCAGTACTTC.

The V call is TRBV5-4, the J call TRBJ1-4; 7 nucleotides align to TRBD1. The CDR3 length is 15 residues. Germline V gene sequence: CDR1 SGHNT, CDR2 YYREEE (reference sequence). The junction had 4 bases not matched to a gene; V was cut back by 4 bases and J by 1 base. CDR3 amino acids: CASSVNRGTNEKLFF. As DNA, the CDR3 is TGTGCCAGCAGCGTGAACAGGGGAACTAATGAAAAACTGTTTTTT.